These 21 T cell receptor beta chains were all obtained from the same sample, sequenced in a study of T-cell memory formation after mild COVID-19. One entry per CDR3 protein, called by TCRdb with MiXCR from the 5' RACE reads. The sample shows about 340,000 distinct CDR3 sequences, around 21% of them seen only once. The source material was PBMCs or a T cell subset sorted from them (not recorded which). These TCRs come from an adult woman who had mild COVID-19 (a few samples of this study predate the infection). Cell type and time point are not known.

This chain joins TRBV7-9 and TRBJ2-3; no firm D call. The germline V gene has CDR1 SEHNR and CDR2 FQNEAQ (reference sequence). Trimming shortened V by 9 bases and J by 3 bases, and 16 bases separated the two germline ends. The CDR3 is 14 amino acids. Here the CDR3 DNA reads TGTGCCAGTTCCGCGGTGGTCGGGACAGATACGCAGTATTTT. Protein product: CASSAVVGTDTQYF. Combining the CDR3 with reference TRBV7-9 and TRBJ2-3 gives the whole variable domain DTGVSQNPRHKITKRGQNVTFRCDPISEHNRLYWYRQTLGQGPEFLTYFQNEAQLEKSRLLSDRFSAERPKGSFSTLEIQRTEQGDSAMYLCASSAVVGTDTQYFGPGTRLTVL.

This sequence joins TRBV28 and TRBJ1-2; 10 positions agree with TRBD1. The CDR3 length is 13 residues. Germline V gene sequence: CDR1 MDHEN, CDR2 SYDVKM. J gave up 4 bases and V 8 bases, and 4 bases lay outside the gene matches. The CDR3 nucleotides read TGTGCCAGCTGGCGGGACAGGGGCTATGGCTACACCTTC. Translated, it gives CASWRDRGYGYTF.

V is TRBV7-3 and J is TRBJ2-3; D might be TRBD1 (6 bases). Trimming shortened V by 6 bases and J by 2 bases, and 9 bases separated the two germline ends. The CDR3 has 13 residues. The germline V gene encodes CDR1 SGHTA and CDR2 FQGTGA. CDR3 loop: CASRQGNTDTQYF. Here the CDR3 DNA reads TGTGCCAGCAGACAGGGCAACACAGATACGCAGTATTTT.

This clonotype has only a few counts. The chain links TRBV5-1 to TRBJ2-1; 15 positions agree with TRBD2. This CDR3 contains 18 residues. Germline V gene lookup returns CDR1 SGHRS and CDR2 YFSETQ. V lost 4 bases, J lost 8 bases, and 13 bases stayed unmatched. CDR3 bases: TGCGCCAGCAGCCGCGGACTAGCGGGAGGGCCGCTCGTTGATGAGCAGTTCTTC. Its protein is CASSRGLAGGPLVDEQFF.

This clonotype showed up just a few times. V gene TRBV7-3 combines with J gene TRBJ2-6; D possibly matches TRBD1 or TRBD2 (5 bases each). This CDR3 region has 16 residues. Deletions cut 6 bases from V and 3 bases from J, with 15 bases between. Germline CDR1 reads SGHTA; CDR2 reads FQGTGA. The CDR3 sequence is CASSRGWGFGANVLTF. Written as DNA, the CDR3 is TGTGCCAGCAGTCGGGGTTGGGGCTTTGGGGCCAACGTCCTGACTTTC.

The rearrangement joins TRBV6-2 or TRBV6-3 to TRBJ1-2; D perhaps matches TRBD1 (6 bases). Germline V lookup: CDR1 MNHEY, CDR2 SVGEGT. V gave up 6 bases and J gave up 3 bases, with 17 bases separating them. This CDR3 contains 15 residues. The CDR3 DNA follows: TGTGCCAGCAGCACCCCCCGGGACAATTACTATGGCTACACCTTC. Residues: CASSTPRDNYYGYTF.

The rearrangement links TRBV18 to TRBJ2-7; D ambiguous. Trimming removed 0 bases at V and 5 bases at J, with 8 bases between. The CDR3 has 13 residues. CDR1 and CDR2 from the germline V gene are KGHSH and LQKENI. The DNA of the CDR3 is TGTGCCAGCTCACCACCCCAGAGAAACGAGCAGTACTTC. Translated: CASSPPQRNEQYF.

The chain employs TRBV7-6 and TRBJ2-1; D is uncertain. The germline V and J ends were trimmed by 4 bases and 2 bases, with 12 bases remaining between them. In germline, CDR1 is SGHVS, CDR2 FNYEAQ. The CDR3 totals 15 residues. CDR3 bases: TGTGCCAGCAGCTCCCCTGGGATAGCCTACAATGAGCAGTTCTTC. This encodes CASSSPGIAYNEQFF. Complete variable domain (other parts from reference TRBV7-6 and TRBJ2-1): GAGVSQSPRYKVTKRGQDVALRCDPISGHVSLYWYRQALGQGPEFLTYFNYEAQQDKSGLPNDRFSAERPEGSISTLTIQRTEQRDSAMYRCASSSPGIAYNEQFFGPGTRLTVL.

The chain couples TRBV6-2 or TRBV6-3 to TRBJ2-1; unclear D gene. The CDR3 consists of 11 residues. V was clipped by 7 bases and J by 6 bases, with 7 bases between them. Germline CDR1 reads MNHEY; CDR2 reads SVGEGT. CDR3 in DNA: TGTGCCAGCAAGGTGGGCAATGAGCAGTTCTTC. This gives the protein CASKVGNEQFF.

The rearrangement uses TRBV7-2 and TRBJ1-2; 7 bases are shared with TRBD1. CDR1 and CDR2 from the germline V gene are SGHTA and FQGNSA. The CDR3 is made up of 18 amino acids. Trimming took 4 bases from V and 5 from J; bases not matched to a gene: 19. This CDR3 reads CASSSDPRQGGHGYGYTF. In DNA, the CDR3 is TGTGCCAGCAGCTCAGACCCACGACAGGGCGGGCATGGGTATGGCTACACCTTC.

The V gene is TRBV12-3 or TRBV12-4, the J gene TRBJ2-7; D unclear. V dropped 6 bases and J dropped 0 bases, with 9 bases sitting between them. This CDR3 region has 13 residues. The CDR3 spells CASSPHGSYEQYF. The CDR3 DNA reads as TGTGCCAGCAGCCCCCACGGCTCCTACGAGCAGTACTTC.

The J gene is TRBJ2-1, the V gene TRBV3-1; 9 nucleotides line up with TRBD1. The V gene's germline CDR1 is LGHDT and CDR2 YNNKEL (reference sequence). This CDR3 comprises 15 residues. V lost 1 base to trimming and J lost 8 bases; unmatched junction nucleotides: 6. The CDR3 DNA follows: TGTGCCAGCAGCCAAGGACAGGGGGTGCTCGATGAGCAGTTCTTC. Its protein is CASSQGQGVLDEQFF.

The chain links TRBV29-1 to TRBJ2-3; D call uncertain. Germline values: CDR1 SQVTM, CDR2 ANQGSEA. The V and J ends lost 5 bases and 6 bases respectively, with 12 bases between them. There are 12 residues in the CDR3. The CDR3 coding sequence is TGCAGCGTTTCCAAAACGACGGATACGCAGTATTTT. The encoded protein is CSVSKTTDTQYF.

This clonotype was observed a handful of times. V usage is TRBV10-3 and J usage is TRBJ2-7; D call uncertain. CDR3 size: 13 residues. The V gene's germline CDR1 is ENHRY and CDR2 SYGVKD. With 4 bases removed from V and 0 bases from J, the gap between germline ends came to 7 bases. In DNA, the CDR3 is TGTGCCATCAGTGCCCATACCTCCTACGAGCAGTACTTC. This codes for CAISAHTSYEQYF.

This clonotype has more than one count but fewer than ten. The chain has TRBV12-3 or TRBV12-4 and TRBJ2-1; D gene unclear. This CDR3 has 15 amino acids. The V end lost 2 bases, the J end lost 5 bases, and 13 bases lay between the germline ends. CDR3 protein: CASSLRASGHNEQFF. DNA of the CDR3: TGTGCCAGCAGTTTAAGGGCGAGTGGCCACAATGAGCAGTTCTTC.

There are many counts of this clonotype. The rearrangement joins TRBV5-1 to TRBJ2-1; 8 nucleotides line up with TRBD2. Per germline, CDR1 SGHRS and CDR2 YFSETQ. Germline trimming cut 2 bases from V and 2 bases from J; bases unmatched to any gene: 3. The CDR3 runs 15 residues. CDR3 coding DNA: TGCGCCAGCAGCTTAGGAGCGGGGGCCTACAATGAGCAGTTCTTC. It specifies CASSLGAGAYNEQFF.

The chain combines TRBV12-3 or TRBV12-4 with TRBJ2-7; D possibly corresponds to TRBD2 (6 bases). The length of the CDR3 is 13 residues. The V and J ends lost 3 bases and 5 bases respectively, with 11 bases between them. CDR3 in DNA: TGTGCCAGCAGTTTGGAGGGTAGCCACGAGCAGTACTTC. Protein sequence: CASSLEGSHEQYF.

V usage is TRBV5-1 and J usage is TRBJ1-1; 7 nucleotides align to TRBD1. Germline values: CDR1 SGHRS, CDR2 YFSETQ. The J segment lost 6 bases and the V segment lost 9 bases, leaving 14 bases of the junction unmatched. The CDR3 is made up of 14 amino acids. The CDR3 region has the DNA TGCGCCACCCTTTACGGACAGGTGGTCTCTGAAGCTTTCTTT. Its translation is CATLYGQVVSEAFF.

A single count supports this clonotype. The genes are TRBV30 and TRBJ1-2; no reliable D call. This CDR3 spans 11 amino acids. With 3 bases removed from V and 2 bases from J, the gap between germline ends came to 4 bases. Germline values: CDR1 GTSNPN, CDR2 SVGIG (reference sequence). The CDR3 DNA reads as TGTGCCTGGAGACAGAACTATGGCTACACCTTC. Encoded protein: CAWRQNYGYTF.

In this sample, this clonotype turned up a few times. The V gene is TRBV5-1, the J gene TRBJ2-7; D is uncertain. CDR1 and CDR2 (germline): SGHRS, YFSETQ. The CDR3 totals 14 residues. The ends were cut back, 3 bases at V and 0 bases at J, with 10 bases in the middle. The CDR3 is CASSSAANSYEQYF. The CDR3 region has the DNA TGCGCCAGCAGCTCAGCAGCGAACTCCTACGAGCAGTACTTC.

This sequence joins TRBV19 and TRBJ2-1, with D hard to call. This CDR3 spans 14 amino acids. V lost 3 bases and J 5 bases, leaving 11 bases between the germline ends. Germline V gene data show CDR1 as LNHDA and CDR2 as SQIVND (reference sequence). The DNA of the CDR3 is TGTGCCAGTAGTATTAGAGTGGGTGACAATGAGCAGTTCTTC. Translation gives CASSIRVGDNEQFF.